This passage covers 29 T cell receptor beta chains from one sample sequenced in a study of blood T cell repertoires in COVID-19. TCRdb's table, derived via immunoSEQ multiplex PCR, lists solely in-frame clones and lacks some. The sample shows 30,000 to 45,000 clones, around 90% of them seen only once. Material: peripheral blood. These receptors originate from a man between 65 and 85 years old with acute or convalescent COVID-19.

The rearrangement links TRBV19 to TRBJ2-3; tentatively, D is TRBD1 (5 bases). Germline CDR1 is LNHDA and CDR2 is SQIVND (reference sequence). V was pared by 6 bases and J by 6 bases, with 10 bases between. The CDR3 contains 12 residues. CDR3 residues: CASRVSGDTQYF. The CDR3 DNA sequence: TGTGCCAGTAGGGTTTCAGGGGATACGCAGTATTTT.

The J gene is TRBJ1-4, the V gene TRBV7-2; TRBD1 aligns across 7 bases. V lost 4 bases, J lost 5 bases, and 10 bases stayed unmatched. The CDR3 sequence is 16 residues long. In germline, CDR1 is SGHTA, CDR2 FQGNSA. The CDR3 region has the DNA TGTGCCAGCAGCTGGGGAGACAGGGCCGGGAATGAAAAACTGTTTTTT. Translation: CASSWGDRAGNEKLFF.

This clone was found a few times. The rearrangement uses TRBV10-3 and TRBJ1-5, with D perhaps TRBD1 (6 bases). The CDR3 loop spans 14 amino acids. The V end was cut by 10 bases, the J end by 1 base, with 14 bases between. Germline V lookup: CDR1 ENHRY, CDR2 SYGVKD. The chain's CDR3 is CATVQGLSNQPQHF. CDR3 in DNA: TGTGCCACCGTACAGGGTCTGAGCAATCAGCCCCAGCATTTT.

This sequence joins TRBV7-8 and TRBJ1-4, with TRBD1 matching 10 bases. V shed 5 bases and J 0 bases; nucleotides not matched to a gene: 12. Germline CDR1 is SGHVS and CDR2 is FQNEAQ. CDR3 length equals 19 residues. CDR3 protein: CASSLEVGTGDSTNEKLFF. CDR3 coding DNA: TGTGCCAGCAGCCTAGAGGTGGGGACAGGGGACTCAACTAATGAAAAACTGTTTTTT.

The rearrangement links TRBV4-1 to TRBJ1-4; 7 nucleotides line up with TRBD1. With 2 bases clipped from V and 8 bases from J, the junction kept 8 bases outside the gene matches. The CDR3 has 15 amino acids. Germline values: CDR1 MGHRA, CDR2 YSYEKL. Written as DNA, the CDR3 is TGCGCCAGCAGCCAATTTGGGGACAGATGGGAAAAACTGTTTTTT. Its protein is CASSQFGDRWEKLFF.

This chain uses TRBV5-1 with TRBJ2-7, with TRBD2 matching 10 bases. The CDR3 covers 15 residues. In germline, CDR1 is SGHRS, CDR2 YFSETQ. J lost 3 bases, V lost 3 bases, and 6 bases had no gene match. As DNA, the CDR3 is TGCGCCAGCAGCTCGCCGACTAGCGGGTTCTACGAGCAGTACTTC. It encodes CASSSPTSGFYEQYF.

The chain recombines TRBV3-1 (or the pseudogene TRBV3-2) with TRBJ1-4, with D perhaps matching TRBD1 (5 bases). The CDR3 consists of 14 residues. V was pared by 0 bases and J by 10 bases, with 12 bases between. CDR1 and CDR2 from the germline V gene are LGHDT and YNNKEL (reference sequence). The CDR3, as DNA: TGTGCCAGCAGCCAAGATATACAGGTCGTAAAACTGTTTTTT. Its protein product is CASSQDIQVVKLFF.

This chain links TRBV19 with TRBJ1-5; D is possibly TRBD1 (5 bases). The V and J ends lost 2 bases and 1 base respectively, with 12 bases between them. Germline-derived CDR1 and CDR2 are LNHDA and SQIVND (reference sequence). CDR3 length equals 16 residues. CDR3 nucleotide sequence: TGTGCCAGTAGTATAATCGGGGGGTCGAGCAATCAGCCCCAGCATTTT. Encoded protein: CASSIIGGSSNQPQHF.

The chain uses TRBV6-1 and TRBJ2-3; TRBD2 aligns across 8 bases. V gave up 2 bases and J gave up 13 bases; unmatched junction bases: 11. CDR1 MNHNS and CDR2 SASEGT come from the germline V gene. This CDR3 comprises 14 residues. CDR3 region: CASSEPGLAQREYF. The CDR3 DNA follows: TGTGCCAGCAGTGAACCAGGACTAGCCCAAAGGGAGTATTTT.

The J gene is TRBJ1-6, the V gene TRBV6-6; D call uncertain. The CDR3 spans 13 residues. Germline V gives CDR1 MNHNY, CDR2 SVGAGI (reference sequence). The ends were cut back, 5 bases at V and 8 bases at J, with 10 bases in the middle. The CDR3 region has the DNA TGTGCCAGCAGTCAGCGGACGGATTCACCCCTCCACTTT. As protein: CASSQRTDSPLHF.

The V and J genes are TRBV5-1 and TRBJ2-2; D not certain. This CDR3 has 16 residues. The V and J ends lost 2 bases and 3 bases respectively, with 14 bases between them. Germline V gene lookup returns CDR1 SGHRS and CDR2 YFSETQ. The CDR3 sequence is CASSFPPGEDTGELFF. As DNA, the CDR3 is TGCGCCAGCAGCTTCCCCCCTGGCGAGGACACCGGGGAGCTGTTTTTT.

The chain recombines TRBV7-9 with TRBJ1-2; D is uncertain. V was clipped by 7 bases and J by 2 bases, with 5 bases between them. This CDR3 spans 11 amino acids. From germline, CDR1 is SEHNR and CDR2 FQNEAQ (reference sequence). The CDR3 spells CASTQNYGYTF. Written as DNA, the CDR3 is TGTGCCAGCACTCAGAACTATGGCTACACCTTC.

The V call is TRBV7-2, the J call TRBJ1-3, with D perhaps TRBD1 (6 bases). With 5 bases removed from V and 0 bases from J, the gap between germline ends came to 8 bases. Germline V lookup: CDR1 SGHTA, CDR2 FQGNSA. The length of the CDR3 is 14 residues. The CDR3 is CASSAGASGNTIYF. The CDR3 bases are TGTGCCAGCAGCGCAGGGGCCTCTGGAAACACCATATATTTT.

The chain uses TRBV7-9 and TRBJ1-2; TRBD1 agrees at 8 bases. The V segment lost 5 bases and the J segment 4 bases; nucleotides outside the gene matches: 12. CDR3 length: 16 residues. The germline V gene has CDR1 SEHNR and CDR2 FQNEAQ (reference sequence). CDR3 DNA sequence: TGTGCCAGCAGCCCGGACAGGGCCCGAGACCTCTATGGCTACACCTTC. This gives the protein CASSPDRARDLYGYTF.

This clone was counted a few times. The sample contains more than one DNA sequence encoding this CDR3. This sequence joins TRBV18 and TRBJ1-6; 10 bases agree with TRBD1. From germline, CDR1 is KGHSH and CDR2 LQKENI. Trimming took 3 bases from V and 10 from J; bases not matched to a gene: 6. The CDR3 totals 15 residues. As DNA, the CDR3 is TGTGCCAGCTCACCTGGACAGGGGGTGGGCTCACCCCTCCACTTT. It translates to CASSPGQGVGSPLHF.

The chain uses TRBV6-1 and TRBJ2-6; D is perhaps TRBD2 (6 bases). The CDR3 consists of 16 residues. Germline CDR1 MNHNS, CDR2 SASEGT. Trimming removed 3 bases at V and 0 bases at J, with 9 bases between. Written as DNA, the CDR3 is TGTGCCAGCAGTGAGGGGGGAAACTCTGGGGCCAACGTCCTGACTTTC. Translating it yields CASSEGGNSGANVLTF.

J is TRBJ2-5 and V is TRBV12-3 or TRBV12-4, with 8 bases that match TRBD2. Germline trimming cut 5 bases from V and 5 bases from J; bases unmatched to any gene: 4. The CDR3 spans 13 residues. In nucleotides, the CDR3 is TGTGCCAGCAGTCCGACGGGGGGGGAGACCCAGTACTTC. It yields the protein CASSPTGGETQYF.

The chain combines TRBV28 with TRBJ2-2, with a possible D match to TRBD2 (6 bases). The germline V gene has CDR1 MDHEN and CDR2 SYDVKM. This CDR3 has 15 amino acids. V lost 7 bases to trimming and J lost 4 bases, with 16 bases between them. CDR3 nucleotide sequence: TGTGCCAGCAACCAGCTAGCGAGAGGCACCGGGGAGCTGTTTTTT. This translates into CASNQLARGTGELFF.

This chain uses TRBV18 with TRBJ1-1; 9 bases fit TRBD1. V trimming: 4 bases; J trimming: 3 bases; junction bases outside the gene matches: 6. Germline-derived CDR1 and CDR2 are KGHSH and LQKENI. The CDR3 has 15 residues. CDR3 protein: CASSLGQGGYTEAFF. DNA of the CDR3: TGTGCCAGCTCACTGGGACAGGGTGGATACACTGAAGCTTTCTTT.

CDR3 loop: CASSPREFLYGYTF. In DNA form, the CDR3 reads TGTGCCAGCTCACCTCGCGAGTTCCTCTATGGCTACACCTTC. The rearrangement joins TRBV18 to TRBJ1-2; unclear D gene. This CDR3 is 14 amino acids long. V dropped 3 bases and J dropped 4 bases, with 12 bases sitting between them. Germline V lookup: CDR1 KGHSH, CDR2 LQKENI.

The J gene is TRBJ1-2, the V gene TRBV2, with TRBD1 matching 9 bases. This CDR3 is 15 amino acids long. The V and J ends lost 5 bases and 3 bases, in that order; junction bases with no gene match: 7. From germline, CDR1 is SNHLY and CDR2 FYNNEI. In DNA form, the CDR3 reads TGTGCCAGCAGTCAAGACAGGGGGAGGTACTATGGCTACACCTTC. Amino acids: CASSQDRGRYYGYTF. Based on the CDR3 plus reference TRBV2 and TRBJ1-2, the full variable domain is EPEVTQTPSHQVTQMGQEVILRCVPISNHLYFYWYRQILGQKVEFLVSFYNNEISEKSEIFDDQFSVERPDGSNFTLKIRSTKLEDSAMYFCASSQDRGRYYGYTFGSGTRLTVV.

The chain joins TRBV5-1 to TRBJ2-1; TRBD1 is a possible D gene (5 bases). V lost 0 bases to trimming and J lost 4 bases, with 17 bases between them. Germline V gene data show CDR1 as SGHRS and CDR2 as YFSETQ. This CDR3 spans 17 amino acids. This CDR3 reads CASSLATLETVYNEQFF. The CDR3, as DNA: TGCGCCAGCAGCTTGGCCACTCTGGAGACAGTATACAATGAGCAGTTCTTC.

The chain couples TRBV7-3 to TRBJ1-3; D is unresolved. Germline V gene lookup returns CDR1 SGHTA and CDR2 FQGTGA. This CDR3 is built from 13 residues. V was cut by 5 bases and J by 0 bases, with 5 bases left in between. CDR3 in amino acids: CASSPNSGNTIYF. In DNA, the CDR3 is TGTGCCAGCAGCCCTAACTCTGGAAACACCATATATTTT.

By its share, this clone is large. The J gene is TRBJ2-7, the V gene TRBV18; 7 bases are a match to TRBD2. The germline CDR1 and CDR2 sequences are KGHSH and LQKENI. The CDR3 has 14 amino acids. V shed 5 bases, J shed 5 bases, and the junction held 9 bases outside the gene matches. CDR3 DNA: TGTGCCAGCTCATCAAGCGGGACGGTCGACGAGCAGTACTTC. Translating it yields CASSSSGTVDEQYF.

The chain combines TRBV11-2 with TRBJ2-1, with D uncertain. The V gene lost 7 bases and the J gene lost 4 bases, with 17 bases spanning the gap. The CDR3 covers 15 residues. Germline-derived CDR1 and CDR2 are SGHAT and FQNNGV. This chain's CDR3 is CASNSQVALYNEQFF. The CDR3 DNA is TGTGCCAGCAACTCTCAGGTGGCCCTGTACAATGAGCAGTTCTTC.

The chain joins TRBV19 to TRBJ2-2, with 9 bases lining up with TRBD2. The CDR3 consists of 22 residues. CDR1 is LNHDA and CDR2 is SQIVND in the germline V gene (reference sequence). V shed 7 bases, J shed 3 bases, and the junction held 27 bases outside the gene matches. As DNA, the CDR3 is TGTGCCAGTACGAACCTCCGAGGGGCGGGAGGGCAACTAAACCCGGACACCGGGGAGCTGTTTTTT. Its protein is CASTNLRGAGGQLNPDTGELFF.

J is TRBJ2-5 and V is TRBV7-3; D is perhaps TRBD2 (6 bases). V lost 2 bases to trimming and J lost 4 bases, with 14 bases between them. The CDR3 runs 15 residues. CDR1 is SGHTA and CDR2 is FQGTGA in the germline V gene. Written as DNA, the CDR3 is TGTGCCAGCAGCTTAGGGACTCAAGTTGGAGAGACCCAGTACTTC. This gives the protein CASSLGTQVGETQYF.

The chain has TRBV5-4 and TRBJ2-3; the D is unclear. CDR1 and CDR2 (germline): SGHNT, YYREEE (reference sequence). The CDR3 has 13 residues. Trimming left V 1 base short and J 5 bases short, with 8 bases between. CDR3 loop: CASSLRGGDTQYF. DNA for the CDR3: TGTGCCAGCAGCTTGAGAGGCGGAGATACGCAGTATTTT.

Only one count was recorded for this clone. This chain connects TRBV27 to TRBJ2-7; weak D call: TRBD2 (6 bases). The CDR3 is made up of 12 amino acids. Trimming stripped 6 bases from V and 1 base from J, with 7 bases between. The V gene's germline CDR1 is MNHEY and CDR2 SMNVEV (reference sequence). CDR3 nucleotides: TGTGCCAGCAGGGGAGGATCCTACGAGCAGTACTTC. Protein sequence: CASRGGSYEQYF.